The clone carrying this T cell receptor beta chain has just one count. The sample originates from a study of OX40 agonist ivuxolimab in advanced cancers. Sequencing used immunoSEQ multiplex PCR; TCRdb keeps in-frame clones, though not all of them. The sample carries around 10,000 clones, less than 85% recorded once. The germline CDR1 and CDR2 sequences are MGHRA and YSYEKL. The CDR3 sequence is 15 residues long. Trimming shortened V by 1 base and J by 0 bases, and 9 bases separated the two germline ends. This sample comprised CD4+ or CD8+ T cells sorted from blood, obtained in a trial of the OX40 agonist ivuxolimab. The receptor was derived from an adult with an advanced solid tumor such as melanoma, head and neck, liver or kidney cancer. The gene calls are TRBV4-1 and TRBJ2-5; D is undetermined. The CDR3 DNA follows: TGCGCCAGCAGCCAAGTTGAACTTGACCAAGAGACCCAGTACTTC. Its translation: CASSQVELDQETQYF.